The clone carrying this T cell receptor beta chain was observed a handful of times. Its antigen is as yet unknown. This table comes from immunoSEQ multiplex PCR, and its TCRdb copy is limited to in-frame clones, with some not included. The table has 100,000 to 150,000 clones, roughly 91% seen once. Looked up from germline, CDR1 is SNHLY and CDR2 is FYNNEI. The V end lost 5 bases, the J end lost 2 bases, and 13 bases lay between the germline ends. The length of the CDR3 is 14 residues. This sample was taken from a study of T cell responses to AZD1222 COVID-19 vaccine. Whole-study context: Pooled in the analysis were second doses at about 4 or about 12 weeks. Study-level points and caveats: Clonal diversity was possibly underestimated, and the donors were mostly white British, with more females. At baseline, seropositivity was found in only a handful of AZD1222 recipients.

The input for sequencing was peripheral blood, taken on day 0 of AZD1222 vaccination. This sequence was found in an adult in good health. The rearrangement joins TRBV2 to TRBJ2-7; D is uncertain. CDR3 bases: TGTGCCAGCAGTACAGCACTTCCTACCTACGAGCAGTACTTC. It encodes CASSTALPTYEQYF.